The T cell receptor beta chain under discussion was sequenced for a study of T cells in Graves' hyperthyroidism and ophthalmopathy. In patients aged 18 to 65, hyperthyroidism was newly diagnosed, with duration under 2 months. TCR beta CDR3 sequences were amplified from RNA transcripts. TCR CDR3 regions were first amplified by RT-PCR with HTBI primers. MiXCR, applied by TCRdb to the multiplex PCR reads, yields one record per CDR3 protein. The sample records some 740,000 distinct CDR3 sequences, 14% being singletons. CDR1 and CDR2 from the germline V gene are MGHDK and SYGVNS. The V and J ends lost 4 bases and 9 bases, in that order; junction bases with no gene match: 9. This CDR3 is built from 15 residues. Study conclusions and caveats: Before onset, by a median of approximately 5.9 months, the model predicted ophthalmopathy.

This clonotype was detected only a few times. What it binds is not known. The rearrangement links TRBV25-1 to TRBJ2-1; 10 nucleotides agree with TRBD2. The material sequenced was blood. This TCR came from a woman between 18 and 30 years old with Graves' hyperthyroidism. The CDR3 protein is CASSAVAGGWGEQFF. CDR3 bases: TGTGCCAGCAGTGCCGTAGCGGGAGGCTGGGGTGAGCAGTTCTTC.